What follows is one TCR beta chain and its context. Its target is not known. This specimen belongs to a study of OX40 agonist ivuxolimab in advanced cancers. Study results and caveats: The study found among the lowest clonal expansion in partial responders at 0.1-3.0 mg/kg. Blood T cells, both CD4+ and CD8+, expanded clonally by week 6 at 0.1 to 3.0 mg/kg.

The V gene lost 6 bases and the J gene lost 3 bases, with 11 bases spanning the gap. There are 13 residues in the CDR3. Germline-derived CDR1 and CDR2 are ENHRY and SYGVKD. The repertoire was sequenced with immunoSEQ multiplex PCR; TCRdb's copy has only in-frame clones and lacks some. Among tens of thousands of clones listed, around nine tenths were seen once. The TCR originated in an adult with an advanced solid tumor such as melanoma, head and neck, liver or kidney cancer. J is TRBJ1-2 and V is TRBV10-3; D unresolved. The source material was CD4+ or CD8+ T cells sorted from blood, sampled in a trial of the OX40 agonist ivuxolimab. The CDR3 region has the DNA TGTGCCATCAGGAACCACCGCGACTATGGCTACACCTTC. Translating gives CAIRNHRDYGYTF.